This TCR beta chain was captured by sequencing in a study of CD8+CD57+ T cells in acquired aplastic anemia. TCR beta VDJ combinations and CDR3 sequences were profiled from genomic DNA. TCRdb reprocessed the reads with MiXCR, giving one entry per CDR3 protein. The sample has more than 150,000 distinct CDR3 sequences, 64% seen once. CDR1 is SEHNR and CDR2 is FQNEAQ in the germline V gene (reference sequence). The CDR3 spans 15 residues. The trim removed 5 bases at V and 3 bases at J, leaving 7 bases unmatched. This clonotype was seen repeatedly, ten times or more. The chain combines TRBV7-9 with TRBJ1-2; the match to TRBD1 covers 9 bases. The sample comprised sorted CD4+, CD8+, or CD8+CD57+ T cells (not recorded which) from PBMCs. The sequence was collected from a human donor with severe aplastic anemia or a healthy control (not recorded which). This chain's CDR3 is CASSPWDRADYGYTF. The CDR3 coding sequence is TGTGCCAGCAGCCCTTGGGACAGGGCGGACTATGGCTACACCTTC.